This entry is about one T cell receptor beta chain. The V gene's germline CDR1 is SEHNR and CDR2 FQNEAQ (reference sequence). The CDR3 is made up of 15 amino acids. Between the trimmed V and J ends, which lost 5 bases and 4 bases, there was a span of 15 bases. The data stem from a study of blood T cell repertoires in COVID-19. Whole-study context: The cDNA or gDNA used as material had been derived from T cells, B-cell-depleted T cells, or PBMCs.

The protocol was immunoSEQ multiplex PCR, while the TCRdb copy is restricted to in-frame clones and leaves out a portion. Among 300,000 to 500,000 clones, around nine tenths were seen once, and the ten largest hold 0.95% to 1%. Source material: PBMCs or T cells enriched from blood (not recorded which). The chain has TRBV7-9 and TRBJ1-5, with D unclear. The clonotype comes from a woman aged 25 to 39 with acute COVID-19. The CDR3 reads CASSTVGRGNQPQHF. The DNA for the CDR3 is TGTGCCAGCAGCACGGTCGGACGGGGAAATCAGCCCCAGCATTTT. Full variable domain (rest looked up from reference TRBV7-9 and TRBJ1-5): DTGVSQNPRHKITKRGQNVTFRCDPISEHNRLYWYRQTLGQGPEFLTYFQNEAQLEKSRLLSDRFSAERPKGSFSTLEIQRTEQGDSAMYLCASSTVGRGNQPQHFGDGTRLSIL.